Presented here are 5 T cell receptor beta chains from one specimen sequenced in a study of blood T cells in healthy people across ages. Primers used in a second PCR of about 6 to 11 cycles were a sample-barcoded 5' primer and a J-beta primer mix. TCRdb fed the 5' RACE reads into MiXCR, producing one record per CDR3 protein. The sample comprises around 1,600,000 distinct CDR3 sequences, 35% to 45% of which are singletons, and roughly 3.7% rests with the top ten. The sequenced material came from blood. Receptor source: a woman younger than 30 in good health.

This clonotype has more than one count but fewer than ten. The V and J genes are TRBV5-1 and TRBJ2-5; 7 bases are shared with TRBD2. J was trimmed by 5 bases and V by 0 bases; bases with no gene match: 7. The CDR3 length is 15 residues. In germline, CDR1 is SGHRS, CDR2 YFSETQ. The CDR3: CASSLATSMVETQYF. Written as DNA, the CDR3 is TGCGCCAGCAGCTTGGCGACTAGCATGGTTGAGACCCAGTACTTC. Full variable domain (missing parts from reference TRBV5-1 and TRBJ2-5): KAGVTQTPRYLIKTRGQQVTLSCSPISGHRSVSWYQQTPGQGLQFLFEYFSETQRNKGNFPGRFSGRQFSNSRSEMNVSTLELGDSALYLCASSLATSMVETQYFGPGTRLLVL.

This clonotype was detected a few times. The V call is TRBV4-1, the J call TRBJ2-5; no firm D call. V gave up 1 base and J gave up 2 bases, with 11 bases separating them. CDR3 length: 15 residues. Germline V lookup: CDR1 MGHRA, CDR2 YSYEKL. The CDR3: CASSQGQVGQETQYF. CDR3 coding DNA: TGCGCCAGCAGCCAAGGTCAAGTCGGTCAAGAGACCCAGTACTTC.

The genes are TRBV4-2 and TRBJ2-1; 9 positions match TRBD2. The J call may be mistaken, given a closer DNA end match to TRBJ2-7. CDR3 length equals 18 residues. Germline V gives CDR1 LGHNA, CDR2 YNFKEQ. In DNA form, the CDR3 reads TGTGCCAGCAGCCAAGATCTGGAGCGGGGGGCCTTCTACAATGAGCAGTACTTC. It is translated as CASSQDLERGAFYNEQYF.

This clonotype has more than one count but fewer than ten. The CDR3, as DNA: TGCAGTGCTAGAGATATACAGGATGTCTCCCAAGAGACCCAGTACTTC. The encoded protein is CSARDIQDVSQETQYF. J is TRBJ2-5 and V is TRBV20-1, with D possibly TRBD1 on 5 matching bases. Germline CDR1 reads DFQATT; CDR2 reads SNEGSKA (reference sequence). Deletions cut 0 bases from V and 1 base from J, with 15 bases between. There are 16 residues in the CDR3.

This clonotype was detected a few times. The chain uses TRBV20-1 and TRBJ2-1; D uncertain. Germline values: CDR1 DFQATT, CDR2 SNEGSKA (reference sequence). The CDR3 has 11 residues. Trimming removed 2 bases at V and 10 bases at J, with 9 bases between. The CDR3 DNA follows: TGCAGTGCTAGACTAGTCGGAGAGCAGTTCTTC. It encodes CSARLVGEQFF.